The rows below give T cell receptor beta chains drawn from one sample of a study of cytomegalovirus exposure and HLA in healthy donors. The data were produced by immunoSEQ multiplex PCR, yet TCRdb's version contains in-frame clones alone and is incomplete. The table shows about 180,000 clones, with 80% occurring only once. The sequenced sample consisted of PBMCs. These receptors were taken from a man aged 25-45 years in good health and CMV-seropositive. CDR3s include the opening cysteine and the closing phenylalanine or tryptophan. Fields, in order: V gene, J gene, clone size, D gene, CDR3 DNA, CDR3 protein. D genes are given only for firm matches. The listing skips clone size in some rows; elsewhere it reads once, few, many or a size class.

v_gene: TRBV2; j_gene: TRBJ2-7; abundance: -; d_gene: -; CDR3nt: TGTGCCAGCAGTGTCCTGGACAGACCCTACGAGCAGTACTTC; CDR3aa: CASSVLDRPYEQYF
v_gene: TRBV5-1; j_gene: TRBJ1-1; abundance: -; d_gene: -; CDR3nt: TGCGCCAGCAGCTTGGCTAGGAACACTGAAGCTTTCTTT; CDR3aa: CASSLARNTEAFF
v_gene: TRBV19; j_gene: TRBJ1-5; abundance: -; d_gene: -; CDR3nt: TGTGCCAGTAGTCACCACAGGGAAAGGGGACAGCCCCAGCATTTT; CDR3aa: CASSHHRERGQPQHF
v_gene: TRBV27; j_gene: TRBJ2-3; abundance: once; d_gene: -; CDR3nt: TGTGCCAGCAGTCCTACGGGACAAACCTTAAGCACAGATACGCAGTATTTT; CDR3aa: CASSPTGQTLSTDTQYF
v_gene: TRBV4-3; j_gene: TRBJ1-2; abundance: few; d_gene: -; CDR3nt: TGCGCCAGCAGCCAAGCCCCTATCAGGCGCCACTATGGCTACACCTTC; CDR3aa: CASSQAPIRRHYGYTF
v_gene: TRBV28; j_gene: TRBJ2-3; abundance: few; d_gene: TRBD2; CDR3nt: TGTGCCAGCAGTTCCCCCTTAGCGGGAGGGACGCGCACAGATACGCAGTATTTT; CDR3aa: CASSSPLAGGTRTDTQYF
v_gene: TRBV7-2; j_gene: TRBJ2-1; abundance: -; d_gene: TRBD2; CDR3nt: TGTGCCAGCAGCCGACTGGGGGGGATAAACAATGAGCAGTTCTTC; CDR3aa: CASSRLGGINNEQFF
v_gene: TRBV25-1; j_gene: TRBJ2-2; abundance: -; d_gene: TRBD2; CDR3nt: TGTGCCAGCAGTGAAAAAGCGGGGGGGCCGGCCGGGGAGCTGTTTTTT; CDR3aa: CASSEKAGGPAGELFF
v_gene: TRBV27; j_gene: TRBJ1-2; abundance: -; d_gene: -; CDR3nt: TGTGCCAGCAGGTCAAACGGAGACTATGGCTACACCTTC; CDR3aa: CASRSNGDYGYTF
v_gene: TRBV11-1; j_gene: TRBJ1-2; abundance: -; d_gene: TRBD1; CDR3nt: TGTGCCAGCAGCAACCAGGGGGCGCTGGATGGCTACACCTTC; CDR3aa: CASSNQGALDGYTF
v_gene: TRBV7-9; j_gene: TRBJ2-7; abundance: -; d_gene: TRBD2; CDR3nt: TGTGCCAGCAGCCAAGGGAGGGCCTACGAGCAGTACTTC; CDR3aa: CASSQGRAYEQYF
v_gene: TRBV11-2; j_gene: TRBJ1-1; abundance: -; d_gene: TRBD1; CDR3nt: TGTGCCAGCAGCCGGCCGGGACAGGGAGCGGGCACTGAAGCTTTCTTT; CDR3aa: CASSRPGQGAGTEAFF
v_gene: TRBV10-2; j_gene: TRBJ1-3; abundance: -; d_gene: -; CDR3nt: TGCGCCAGCAGTGGAGCGGGACCGCGGGGAAACACCATATATTTT; CDR3aa: CASSGAGPRGNTIYF
v_gene: TRBV27; j_gene: TRBJ2-7; abundance: -; d_gene: -; CDR3nt: TGTGCCAGCAGTTTGGCAACAGGGCGGTGGGAGCAGTACTTC; CDR3aa: CASSLATGRWEQYF
v_gene: TRBV2; j_gene: TRBJ2-5; abundance: -; d_gene: TRBD2; CDR3nt: TGTGCCAGCAGGGATAGCGGGAGGGGGGAGACCCAGTACTTC; CDR3aa: CASRDSGRGETQYF
v_gene: TRBV5-6; j_gene: TRBJ2-1; abundance: -; d_gene: TRBD1; CDR3nt: TGTGCCAGCAGCTTCGTGGGACAGGGGGACAATGAGCAGTTCTTC; CDR3aa: CASSFVGQGDNEQFF
v_gene: TRBV14; j_gene: TRBJ2-7; abundance: -; d_gene: -; CDR3nt: TGTGCCAGCAGCCAAGTAAGAGGTAGCCTGATCGAGCAGTACTTC; CDR3aa: CASSQVRGSLIEQYF
v_gene: TRBV4-2; j_gene: TRBJ2-1; abundance: -; d_gene: -; CDR3nt: TGTGCCAGCAGCCCCACTTACTTACCCATGAAGCACAATGAGCAGTTCTTC; CDR3aa: CASSPTYLPMKHNEQFF
v_gene: TRBV19; j_gene: TRBJ2-5; abundance: few; d_gene: -; CDR3nt: TGTGCCAGTAGTATGGGAGGGAGCGGGACAACCCAAGAGACCCAGTACTTC; CDR3aa: CASSMGGSGTTQETQYF
v_gene: TRBV11-3; j_gene: TRBJ2-1; abundance: -; d_gene: TRBD2; CDR3nt: TGTGCCAGCAGCTTGGCGGGACTAGCGGGAGAACTGGGCAATGAGCAGTTCTTC; CDR3aa: CASSLAGLAGELGNEQFF
v_gene: TRBV15; j_gene: TRBJ1-3; abundance: few; d_gene: -; CDR3nt: TGTGCCACCAGCAGAGATCGAGACACCATATATTTT; CDR3aa: CATSRDRDTIYF
v_gene: TRBV30; j_gene: TRBJ1-4; abundance: -; d_gene: -; CDR3nt: TGTGCCTGGAGGGCCAGGGGTACTAATGAAAAACTGTTTTTT; CDR3aa: CAWRARGTNEKLFF
v_gene: TRBV11-3; j_gene: TRBJ1-4; abundance: -; d_gene: -; CDR3nt: TGTGCCAGCAGCCTATCCAGGGCCGCAACTAATGAAAAACTGTTTTTT; CDR3aa: CASSLSRAATNEKLFF
v_gene: TRBV7-9; j_gene: TRBJ2-2; abundance: -; d_gene: TRBD2; CDR3nt: TGTGCCAGCAGCTCGGGAACGACTAGCGGGAGTAACACCGGGGAGCTGTTTTTT; CDR3aa: CASSSGTTSGSNTGELFF
v_gene: TRBV6-1; j_gene: TRBJ2-3; abundance: few; d_gene: TRBD1; CDR3nt: TGTGCCAGCAGTGAACAGGGGGCTAGCACAGATACGCAGTATTTT; CDR3aa: CASSEQGASTDTQYF
v_gene: TRBV7-9; j_gene: TRBJ1-1; abundance: once; d_gene: -; CDR3nt: TGTGCCAGCAGCACACGACTAAGGAACACTGAAGCTTTCTTT; CDR3aa: CASSTRLRNTEAFF
v_gene: TRBV18; j_gene: TRBJ2-5; abundance: -; d_gene: -; CDR3nt: TGTGCCAGCTCACCGTGGGCCAGGGCGGATCAGGAGACCCAGTACTTC; CDR3aa: CASSPWARADQETQYF
v_gene: TRBV6-1; j_gene: TRBJ1-5; abundance: -; d_gene: -; CDR3nt: TGTGCCAGCAGTCGGGTCGGAGGCAATCAGCCCCAGCATTTT; CDR3aa: CASSRVGGNQPQHF
v_gene: TRBV2; j_gene: TRBJ2-3; abundance: -; d_gene: -; CDR3nt: TGTGCCAGCAGGGCTCGGACAGTACCACACACAGATACGCAGTATTTT; CDR3aa: CASRARTVPHTDTQYF
v_gene: TRBV30; j_gene: TRBJ1-2; abundance: -; d_gene: -; CDR3nt: TGTGCCTGGAGTGCTACAGGGAAAGTCTATGGCTACACCTTC; CDR3aa: CAWSATGKVYGYTF
v_gene: TRBV30; j_gene: TRBJ1-2; abundance: -; d_gene: TRBD1; CDR3nt: TGTGCCTGGAGCTCCGACAGGGGTGGTGGCTACACCTTC; CDR3aa: CAWSSDRGGGYTF
v_gene: TRBV27; j_gene: TRBJ2-3; abundance: few; d_gene: TRBD2; CDR3nt: TGTGCCAGCCGAACAGATACTAGCGGGAGCACAGATACGCAGTATTTT; CDR3aa: CASRTDTSGSTDTQYF
v_gene: TRBV27; j_gene: TRBJ2-5; abundance: -; d_gene: TRBD1; CDR3nt: TGTGCCAGCAGCCCGCTGGGACAGGGGGCTCGAGAGACCCAGTACTTC; CDR3aa: CASSPLGQGARETQYF
v_gene: TRBV15; j_gene: TRBJ2-7; abundance: -; d_gene: TRBD1; CDR3nt: TGTGCCACCAGCAGAGGGGACAGGGTCGGCTCCTACGAGCAGTACTTC; CDR3aa: CATSRGDRVGSYEQYF
v_gene: TRBV5-1; j_gene: TRBJ1-1; abundance: -; d_gene: TRBD1; CDR3nt: TGCGCCAGCAGCTTAGACAGGGCCACTGAAGCTTTCTTT; CDR3aa: CASSLDRATEAFF
v_gene: TRBV5-1; j_gene: TRBJ2-7; abundance: -; d_gene: -; CDR3nt: TGCGCCAGCACGGACAGCTTCTACGAGCAGTACTTC; CDR3aa: CASTDSFYEQYF
v_gene: TRBV29-1; j_gene: TRBJ2-1; abundance: -; d_gene: -; CDR3nt: TGCAGCGCAACTTATCCGGGACTGCAATACAATGAGCAGTTCTTC; CDR3aa: CSATYPGLQYNEQFF
v_gene: TRBV28; j_gene: TRBJ1-3; abundance: -; d_gene: TRBD1; CDR3nt: TGTGCCAGCAGTCGGACAGGGGAATTAGGAAACACCATATATTTT; CDR3aa: CASSRTGELGNTIYF
v_gene: TRBV4-2; j_gene: TRBJ2-4; abundance: -; d_gene: TRBD2; CDR3nt: TGTGCCAGCAGCCGCGAAGGACTAGCGGGAGTTGGGAACATTCAGTACTTC; CDR3aa: CASSREGLAGVGNIQYF
v_gene: TRBV7-2; j_gene: TRBJ2-3; abundance: few; d_gene: -; CDR3nt: TGTGCCAGCAGACGGGGACTTTTCTCGGCAGATACGCAGTATTTT; CDR3aa: CASRRGLFSADTQYF
v_gene: TRBV9; j_gene: TRBJ2-7; abundance: -; d_gene: -; CDR3nt: TGTGCCAGCAGCGTAACCCCAGACTACGAGCAGTACTTC; CDR3aa: CASSVTPDYEQYF
v_gene: TRBV11-2; j_gene: TRBJ1-2; abundance: -; d_gene: TRBD1; CDR3nt: TGTGCCAGCAGCCTAGGGACAGGGAGGCATGGCTACACCTTC; CDR3aa: CASSLGTGRHGYTF
v_gene: TRBV5-6; j_gene: TRBJ2-7; abundance: -; d_gene: TRBD1; CDR3nt: TGTGCCAGCAGTACAGGGGCCGCCTACGAGCAGTACTTC; CDR3aa: CASSTGAAYEQYF